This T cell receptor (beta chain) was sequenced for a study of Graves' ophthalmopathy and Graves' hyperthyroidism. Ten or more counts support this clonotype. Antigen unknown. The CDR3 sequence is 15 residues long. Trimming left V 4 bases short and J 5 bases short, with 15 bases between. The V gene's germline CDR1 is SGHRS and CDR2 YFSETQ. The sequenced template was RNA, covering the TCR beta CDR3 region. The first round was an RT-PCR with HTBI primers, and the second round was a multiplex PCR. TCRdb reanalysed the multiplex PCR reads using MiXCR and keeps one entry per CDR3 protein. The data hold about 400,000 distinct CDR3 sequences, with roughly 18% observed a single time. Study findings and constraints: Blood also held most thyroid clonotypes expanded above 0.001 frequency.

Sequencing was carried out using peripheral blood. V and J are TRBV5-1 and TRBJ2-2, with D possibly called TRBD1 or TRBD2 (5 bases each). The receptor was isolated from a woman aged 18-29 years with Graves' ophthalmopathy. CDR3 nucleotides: TGCGCCAGCAGCCTCGGACTTCAGGGAACCGGGGAGCTGTTTTTT. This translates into CASSLGLQGTGELFF.